This paragraph reports one T cell receptor (beta chain). The antigen remains unidentified. CDR3 length equals 15 residues. V shed 6 bases and J shed 3 bases, with 15 bases lying between them. Unique molecular identifiers featured in each of the TCR beta cDNA libraries. TCRdb passed the PCR reads through MiXCR, listing each CDR3 protein once. This sample has 750,000 to 950,000 distinct CDR3 sequences, with about 57% found just once. This entry belongs to a study of post-analysis software for immune sequencing data. Findings and caveats of the study: About five TRBV segments were more frequent in patients than controls; TRBV5-6, TRBV5-1 and TRBV20-1 belonged to this group.

Sequenced sample: blood. The chain links TRBV12-3 or TRBV12-4 to TRBJ1-5, with D possibly being TRBD1 (5 bases). This sequence was found in a girl under 18 with multiple sclerosis. The CDR3 nucleotides are TGTGCCAGCAGCCCCGGGACGACAAACAATCAGCCCCAGCATTTT. Translating gives CASSPGTTNNQPQHF.